This TCR beta chain comes out of a study of blood T cell repertoires in COVID-19. About the study: Sites in the United States, Italy and Spain provided acute and convalescent COVID-19 samples. Sources were T cells, B-cell-depleted T cells, or PBMCs; the material itself was cDNA or gDNA.

Clones were read by immunoSEQ multiplex PCR, and TCRdb kept only the in-frame ones, dropping some. The table shows around 180,000 clones, with 88% occurring only once. CDR1 and CDR2 (germline): MNHEY, SVGAGI. The CDR3 has 15 amino acids. V lost 2 bases, J lost 4 bases, and 4 bases stayed unmatched. Material: peripheral blood. This receptor was identified in a man aged 60-69 years with acute or convalescent COVID-19. The chain recombines TRBV6-5 with TRBJ2-2, with 7 positions matching TRBD2. CDR3 region: CASSYVAGVTGELFF. In DNA, the CDR3 is TGTGCCAGCAGTTACGTGGCGGGAGTCACCGGGGAGCTGTTTTTT.